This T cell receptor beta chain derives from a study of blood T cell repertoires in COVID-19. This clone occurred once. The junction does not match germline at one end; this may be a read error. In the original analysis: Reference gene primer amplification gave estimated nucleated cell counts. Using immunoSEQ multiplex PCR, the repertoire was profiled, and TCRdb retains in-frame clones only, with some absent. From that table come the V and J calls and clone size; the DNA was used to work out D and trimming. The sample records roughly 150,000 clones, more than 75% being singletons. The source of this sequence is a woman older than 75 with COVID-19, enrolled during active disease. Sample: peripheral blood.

The CDR3 bases are TGCGCCAGCAGTTTGGGGCCCGTGGGACAGAGGAGCTACGAGCAGTACTTC. Protein sequence: CASSLGPVGQRSYEQYF. The chain joins TRBV5-1 to TRBJ2-7; 7 bases are a match to TRBD1. CDR3 length equals 17 residues. Germline CDR1 reads SGHRS; CDR2 reads YFSETQ.